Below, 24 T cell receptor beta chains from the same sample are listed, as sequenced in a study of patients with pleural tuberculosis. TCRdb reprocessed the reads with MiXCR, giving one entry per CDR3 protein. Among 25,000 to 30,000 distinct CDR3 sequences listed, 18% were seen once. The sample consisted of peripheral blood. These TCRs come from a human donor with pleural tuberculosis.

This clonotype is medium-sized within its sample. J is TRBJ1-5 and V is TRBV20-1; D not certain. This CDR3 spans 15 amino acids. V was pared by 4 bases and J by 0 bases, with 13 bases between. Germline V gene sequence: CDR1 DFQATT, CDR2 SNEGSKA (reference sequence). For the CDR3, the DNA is TGCAGTGCTATGAGCAGCGGGAATAGCAATCAGCCCCAGCATTTT. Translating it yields CSAMSSGNSNQPQHF.

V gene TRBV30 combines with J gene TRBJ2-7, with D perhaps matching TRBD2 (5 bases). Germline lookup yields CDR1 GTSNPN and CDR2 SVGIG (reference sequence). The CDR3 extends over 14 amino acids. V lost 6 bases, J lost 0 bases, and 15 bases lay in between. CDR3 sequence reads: CACARTRASYEQYF. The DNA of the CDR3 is TGTGCCTGTGCAAGGACTCGAGCCTCCTACGAGCAGTACTTC.

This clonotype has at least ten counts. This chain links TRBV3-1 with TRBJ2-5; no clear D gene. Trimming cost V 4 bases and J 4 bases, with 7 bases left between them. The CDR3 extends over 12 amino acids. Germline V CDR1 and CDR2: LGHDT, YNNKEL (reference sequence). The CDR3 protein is CASSPDLETQYF. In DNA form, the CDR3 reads TGTGCCAGCAGCCCCGACCTAGAGACCCAGTACTTC.

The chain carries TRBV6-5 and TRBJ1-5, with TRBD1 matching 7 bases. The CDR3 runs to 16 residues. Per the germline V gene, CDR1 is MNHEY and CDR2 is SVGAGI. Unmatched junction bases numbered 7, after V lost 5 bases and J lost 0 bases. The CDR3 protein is CASSPETGNSNQPQHF. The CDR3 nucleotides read TGTGCCAGCAGTCCAGAGACAGGGAATAGCAATCAGCCCCAGCATTTT.

In DNA form, the CDR3 reads TGTGCCAGCAGTTTATCCTCAGGACTCAAGTACGAGCAGTACTTC. Protein sequence: CASSLSSGLKYEQYF. This chain connects TRBV12-3 or TRBV12-4 to TRBJ2-7; weak D call: TRBD2 (5 bases). The CDR3 totals 15 residues. The ends were cut back, 2 bases at V and 4 bases at J, with 15 bases in the middle.

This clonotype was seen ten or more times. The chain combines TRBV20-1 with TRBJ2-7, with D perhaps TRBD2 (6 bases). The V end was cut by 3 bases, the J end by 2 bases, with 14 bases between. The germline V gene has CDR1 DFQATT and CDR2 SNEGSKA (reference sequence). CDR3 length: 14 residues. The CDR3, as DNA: TGCAGTGCTAGTTCCGGGAGTGGTACCTACGAGCAGTACTTC. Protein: CSASSGSGTYEQYF.

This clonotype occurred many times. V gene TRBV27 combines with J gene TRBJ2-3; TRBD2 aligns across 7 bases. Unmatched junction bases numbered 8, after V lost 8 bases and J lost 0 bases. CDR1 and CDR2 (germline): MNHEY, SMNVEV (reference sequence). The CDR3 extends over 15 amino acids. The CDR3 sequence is CASRSAGRSTDTQYF. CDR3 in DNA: TGTGCCAGCCGTTCAGCGGGGCGGAGCACAGATACGCAGTATTTT.

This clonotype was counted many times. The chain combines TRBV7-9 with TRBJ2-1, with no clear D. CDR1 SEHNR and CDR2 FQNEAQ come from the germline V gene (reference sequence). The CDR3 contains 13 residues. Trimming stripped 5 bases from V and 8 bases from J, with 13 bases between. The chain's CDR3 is CASSPMGKDEQFF. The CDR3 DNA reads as TGTGCCAGCAGCCCAATGGGGAAAGATGAGCAGTTCTTC.

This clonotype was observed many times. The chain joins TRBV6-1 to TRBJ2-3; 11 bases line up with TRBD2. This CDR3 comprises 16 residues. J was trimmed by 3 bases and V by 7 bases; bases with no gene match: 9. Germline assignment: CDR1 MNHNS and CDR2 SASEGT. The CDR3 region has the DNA TGTGCCAGCAACCCACTAGCGGGAGTTGGGACAGATACGCAGTATTTT. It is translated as CASNPLAGVGTDTQYF.

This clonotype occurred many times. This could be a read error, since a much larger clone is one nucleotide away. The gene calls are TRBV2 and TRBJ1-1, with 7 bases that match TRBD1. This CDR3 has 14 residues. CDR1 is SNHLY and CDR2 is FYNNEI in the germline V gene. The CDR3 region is CAGSGDSMNTEAFF. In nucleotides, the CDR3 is TGTGCCGGCAGTGGGGACAGCATGAACACTGAAGCTTTCTTT. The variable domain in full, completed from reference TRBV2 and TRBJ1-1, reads EPEVTQTPSHQVTQMGQEVILRCVPISNHLYFYWYRQILGQKVEFLVSFYNNEISEKSEIFDDQFSVERPDGSNFTLKIRSTKLEDSAMYFCAGSGDSMNTEAFFGQGTRLTVV.

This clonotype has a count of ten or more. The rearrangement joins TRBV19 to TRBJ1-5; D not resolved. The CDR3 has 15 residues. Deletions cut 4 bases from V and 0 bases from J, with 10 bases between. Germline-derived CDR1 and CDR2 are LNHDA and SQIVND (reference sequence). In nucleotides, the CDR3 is TGTGCCAGTAGTACTCTCCGGGATAGCAATCAGCCCCAGCATTTT. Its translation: CASSTLRDSNQPQHF.

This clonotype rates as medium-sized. In DNA form, the CDR3 reads TGTGCCAGCAGCTTAAAAAGTCAGCGAAACACTGAAGCTTTCTTT. It codes for CASSLKSQRNTEAFF. The gene calls are TRBV7-6 and TRBJ1-1; D gene unclear. CDR3 length: 15 residues. Germline lookup yields CDR1 SGHVS and CDR2 FNYEAQ. The V and J ends lost 2 bases and 2 bases respectively, with 12 bases between them.

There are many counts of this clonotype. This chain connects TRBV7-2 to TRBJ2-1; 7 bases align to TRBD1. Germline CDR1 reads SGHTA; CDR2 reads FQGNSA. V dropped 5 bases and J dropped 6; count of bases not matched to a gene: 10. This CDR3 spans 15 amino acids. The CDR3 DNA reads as TGTGCCAGCAGCCAGACGGCGGACAGGTCCAATGAGCAGTTCTTC. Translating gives CASSQTADRSNEQFF.

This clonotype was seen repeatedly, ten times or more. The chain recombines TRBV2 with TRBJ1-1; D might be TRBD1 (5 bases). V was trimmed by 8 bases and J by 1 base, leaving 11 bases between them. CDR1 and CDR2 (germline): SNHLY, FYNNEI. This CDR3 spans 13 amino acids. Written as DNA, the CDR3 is TGTGCCAGCGGATGGGGGAGGAACACTGAAGCTTTCTTT. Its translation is CASGWGRNTEAFF.

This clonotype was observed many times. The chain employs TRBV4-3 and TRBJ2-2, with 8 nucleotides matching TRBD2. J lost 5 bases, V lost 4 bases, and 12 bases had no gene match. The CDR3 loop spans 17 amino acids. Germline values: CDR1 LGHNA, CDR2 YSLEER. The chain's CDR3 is CASSRGERGPGTGELFF. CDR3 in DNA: TGCGCCAGCAGCCGAGGAGAGCGGGGGCCGGGGACCGGGGAGCTGTTTTTT.

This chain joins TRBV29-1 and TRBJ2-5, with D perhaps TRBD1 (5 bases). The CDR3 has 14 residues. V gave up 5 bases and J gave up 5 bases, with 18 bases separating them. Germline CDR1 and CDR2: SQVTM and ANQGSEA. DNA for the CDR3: TGCAGCGTTACTCCCGACAGATTTCAGGAGACCCAGTACTTC. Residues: CSVTPDRFQETQYF.

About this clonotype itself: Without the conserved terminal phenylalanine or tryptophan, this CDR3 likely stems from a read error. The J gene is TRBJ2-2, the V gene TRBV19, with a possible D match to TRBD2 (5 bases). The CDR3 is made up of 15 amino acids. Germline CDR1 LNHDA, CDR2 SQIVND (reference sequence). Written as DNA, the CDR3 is TGTTCCAGTAGTTTCGCAACTAGTAGCACCGGGGAGCTGTTTTCT. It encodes CSSSFATSSTGELFS.

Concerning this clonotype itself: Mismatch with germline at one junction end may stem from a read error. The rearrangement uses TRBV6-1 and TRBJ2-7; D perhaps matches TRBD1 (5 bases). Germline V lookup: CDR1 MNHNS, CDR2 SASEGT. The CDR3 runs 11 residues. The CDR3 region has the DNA TGTGCCAGCAGGGGGCCCTACGAGCAGTGCTTC. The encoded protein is CASRGPYEQCF.

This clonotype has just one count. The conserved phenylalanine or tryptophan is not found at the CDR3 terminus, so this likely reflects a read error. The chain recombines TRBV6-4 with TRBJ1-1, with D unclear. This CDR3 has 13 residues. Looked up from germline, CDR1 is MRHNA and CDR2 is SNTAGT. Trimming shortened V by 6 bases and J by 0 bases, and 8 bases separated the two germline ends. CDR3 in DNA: TGTGCCAGCAGCGAAAGGATGAACACTGAAGCTTTCTCT. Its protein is CASSERMNTEAFS.

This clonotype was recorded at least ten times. The chain's CDR3 is CASSYGRTGNIYEQYF. CDR3 coding DNA: TGTGCCAGCAGCTACGGCCGGACAGGGAATATCTACGAGCAGTACTTC. V usage is TRBV11-2 and J usage is TRBJ2-7, with 8 nucleotides matching TRBD1. There are 16 residues in the CDR3. V lost 4 bases to trimming and J lost 3 bases; unmatched junction nucleotides: 11. Germline V gene data show CDR1 as SGHAT and CDR2 as FQNNGV.

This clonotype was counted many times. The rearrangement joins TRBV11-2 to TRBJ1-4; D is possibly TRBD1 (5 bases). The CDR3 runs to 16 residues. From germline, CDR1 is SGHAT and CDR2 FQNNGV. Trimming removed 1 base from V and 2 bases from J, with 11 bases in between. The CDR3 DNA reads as TGTGCCAGCAGCTTAGTTACCGGGGCCACTAATGAAAAACTGTTTTTT. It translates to CASSLVTGATNEKLFF.

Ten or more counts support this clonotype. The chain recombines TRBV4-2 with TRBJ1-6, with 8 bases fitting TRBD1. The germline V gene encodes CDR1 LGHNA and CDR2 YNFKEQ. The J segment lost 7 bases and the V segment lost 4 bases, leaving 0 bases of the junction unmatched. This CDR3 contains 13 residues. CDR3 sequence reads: CASSRTGNSPLHF. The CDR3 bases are TGTGCCAGCAGCCGGACAGGGAATTCACCCCTCCACTTT.

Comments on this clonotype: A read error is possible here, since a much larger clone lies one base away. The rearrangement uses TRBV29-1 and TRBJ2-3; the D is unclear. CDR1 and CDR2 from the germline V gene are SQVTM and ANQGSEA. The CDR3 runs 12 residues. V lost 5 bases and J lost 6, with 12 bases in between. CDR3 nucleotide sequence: TGCAGCGTTTTATGGACGACGGATACGCAGTATTTT. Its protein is CSVLWTTDTQYF.

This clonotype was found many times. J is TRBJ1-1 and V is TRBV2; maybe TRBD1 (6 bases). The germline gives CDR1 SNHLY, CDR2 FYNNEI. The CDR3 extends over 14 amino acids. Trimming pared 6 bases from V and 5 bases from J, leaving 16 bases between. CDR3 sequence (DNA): TGTGCCAGCAGGATGGCAGGGGACGCTACTGAAGCTTTCTTT. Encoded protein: CASRMAGDATEAFF.